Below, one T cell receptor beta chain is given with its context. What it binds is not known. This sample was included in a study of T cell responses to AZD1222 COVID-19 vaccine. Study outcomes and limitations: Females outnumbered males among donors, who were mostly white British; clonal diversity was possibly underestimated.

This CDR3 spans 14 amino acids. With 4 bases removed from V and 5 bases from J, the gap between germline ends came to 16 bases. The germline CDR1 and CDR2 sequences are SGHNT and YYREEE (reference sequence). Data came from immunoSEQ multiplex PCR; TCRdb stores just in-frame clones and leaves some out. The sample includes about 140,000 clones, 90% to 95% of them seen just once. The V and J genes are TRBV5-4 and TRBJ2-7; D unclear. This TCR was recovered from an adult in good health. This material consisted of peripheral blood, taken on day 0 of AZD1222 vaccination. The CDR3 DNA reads TGTGCCAGCAGCCCAAACGCCATCTGGGACGAGCAGTACTTC. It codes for CASSPNAIWDEQYF.